The 29 T cell receptor beta chains listed next were all sequenced from one sample in a study of cytomegalovirus exposure and HLA in healthy donors. Only in-frame clones appear in the TCRdb table, and some are missing; sequencing was by immunoSEQ multiplex PCR. The data show under 300,000 clones, with 90% seen just once and 0.3% to 0.4% held by the top ten. The source material was PBMCs. The source of these receptors is a woman younger than 35 in good health and CMV-seronegative.

This chain connects TRBV6-5 to TRBJ2-3, with TRBD2 as a possible D gene (5 bases). The germline CDR1 and CDR2 sequences are MNHEY and SVGAGI. The V and J ends lost 4 bases and 2 bases respectively, with 13 bases between them. The CDR3 is 15 amino acids. The CDR3, as DNA: TGTGCCAGCAGTTCCGGGATAGACTCCACAGATACGCAGTATTTT. Its protein is CASSSGIDSTDTQYF.

This chain connects TRBV7-2 to TRBJ1-2; D gene unclear. Germline V gene data show CDR1 as SGHTA and CDR2 as FQGNSA. Trimming removed 0 bases from V and 5 bases from J, with 16 bases in between. The CDR3 totals 16 residues. The DNA for the CDR3 is TGTGCCAGCAGCTTAGCTTCGTGGGCAGATCAATATGGCTACACCTTC. Its protein product is CASSLASWADQYGYTF.

The CDR3 protein is CASMLGGNQPQHF. In DNA form, the CDR3 reads TGCGCCAGCATGTTGGGGGGTAATCAGCCCCAGCATTTT. The chain carries TRBV10-2 and TRBJ1-5; D may be TRBD1 (5 bases). In germline, CDR1 is WSHSY, CDR2 SAAADI. Trimming stripped 7 bases from V and 4 bases from J, with 11 bases between. This CDR3 is built from 13 residues.

The chain couples TRBV30 to TRBJ2-7; TRBD1 is a possible D gene (6 bases). The length of the CDR3 is 13 residues. Germline CDR1 GTSNPN, CDR2 SVGIG (reference sequence). The germline V and J ends were trimmed by 1 base and 3 bases, with 10 bases remaining between them. In nucleotides, the CDR3 is TGTGCCTGGAGTGCAACACAGGGCTACGAGCAGTACTTC. Amino acid sequence: CAWSATQGYEQYF.

The CDR3 nucleotides are TGTGCCAGCAGTTTATCGGAGGGGCGGGGAGACGGGGAGCTGTTTTTT. It translates to CASSLSEGRGDGELFF. V and J are TRBV27 and TRBJ2-2; TRBD2 is a possible D gene (6 bases). The CDR3 has 16 residues. With 0 bases removed from V and 7 bases from J, the gap between germline ends came to 15 bases. Germline assignment: CDR1 MNHEY and CDR2 SMNVEV (reference sequence).

The genes are TRBV4-2 and TRBJ2-6; 8 nucleotides agree with TRBD2. Unmatched junction bases numbered 7, after V lost 0 bases and J lost 0 bases. Germline lookup yields CDR1 LGHNA and CDR2 YNFKEQ. The CDR3 runs 19 residues. The CDR3 sequence is CASSQDNQRGRSGANVLTF. CDR3 nucleotide sequence: TGTGCCAGCAGCCAAGATAACCAGCGGGGGCGCTCTGGGGCCAACGTCCTGACTTTC.

This clone was observed a single time. The chain is built from TRBV28 and TRBJ1-5, with D perhaps matching TRBD1 (5 bases). The V and J ends lost 2 bases and 3 bases respectively, with 11 bases between them. CDR3 length: 15 amino acids. CDR1 is MDHEN and CDR2 is SYDVKM in the germline V gene. The CDR3 loop reads CASSLKGQFNQPQHF. The CDR3 DNA reads as TGTGCCAGCAGTTTAAAGGGGCAGTTCAATCAGCCCCAGCATTTT.

The chain couples TRBV5-8 to TRBJ1-2, with 7 bases matching TRBD1. V shed 5 bases and J 4 bases; nucleotides not matched to a gene: 5. Germline CDR1 reads SGHTS; CDR2 reads YDEGEE. This CDR3 spans 13 amino acids. The CDR3 DNA is TGTGCCAGCAGTAAGACAGGGACCTATGGCTACACCTTC. It specifies CASSKTGTYGYTF.

V is TRBV7-9 and J is TRBJ2-5, with 7 nucleotides matching TRBD2. CDR1 is SEHNR, CDR2 FQNEAQ, per germline (reference sequence). Trimming at V came to 1 base and at J to 5 bases, leaving 7 bases not matched to a gene. The CDR3 sequence is 15 residues long. The DNA of the CDR3 is TGTGCCAGCAGCTTAGTCGGACTAGGTGGGGAGACCCAGTACTTC. Protein sequence: CASSLVGLGGETQYF.

The chain combines TRBV5-1 with TRBJ1-6; D is undetermined. The V end was cut by 4 bases, the J end by 9 bases, with 11 bases between. Germline V CDR1 and CDR2: SGHRS, YFSETQ. This CDR3 comprises 13 residues. The chain's CDR3 is CASSRTEPSPLHF. DNA of the CDR3: TGCGCCAGCAGCCGTACAGAGCCTTCACCCCTCCACTTT.

The chain uses TRBV5-8 and TRBJ2-1; 7 bases agree with TRBD2. CDR1 and CDR2 from the germline V gene are SGHTS and YDEGEE. Unmatched junction bases numbered 15, after V lost 4 bases and J lost 8 bases. This CDR3 has 16 amino acids. CDR3 in amino acids: CASSTPGLGVAYEQFF. CDR3 DNA sequence: TGTGCCAGCAGCACCCCTGGACTAGGGGTTGCCTATGAGCAGTTCTTC.

The genes are TRBV6-1 and TRBJ1-4, with unresolved D. Germline assignment: CDR1 MNHNS and CDR2 SASEGT. The CDR3 sequence is 15 residues long. With 3 bases removed from V and 0 bases from J, the gap between germline ends came to 8 bases. CDR3 nucleotides: TGTGCCAGCAGTGACAGAACCGCAACTAATGAAAAACTGTTTTTT. The encoded protein is CASSDRTATNEKLFF.

This clone was detected only a few times. V usage is TRBV7-3 and J usage is TRBJ2-2; TRBD2 is a possible D gene (7 bases). V was clipped by 5 bases and J by 2 bases, with 15 bases between them. The CDR3 runs to 16 residues. Germline V gene lookup returns CDR1 SGHTA and CDR2 FQGTGA. The CDR3, as DNA: TGTGCCAGCAGCGAAACCGGGGGGCCCAACACCGGGGAGCTGTTTTTT. Encoded protein: CASSETGGPNTGELFF.

The V call is TRBV2, the J call TRBJ2-3; 7 nucleotides agree with TRBD1. Unmatched junction bases numbered 7, after V lost 8 bases and J lost 5 bases. The germline V gene encodes CDR1 SNHLY and CDR2 FYNNEI. The CDR3 loop spans 13 amino acids. The CDR3 loop is CASLWNRGDTQYF. The CDR3 DNA reads TGTGCCAGCTTATGGAACAGGGGAGATACGCAGTATTTT.

This chain connects TRBV5-5 to TRBJ1-2, with TRBD1 identical over 8 bases. J was trimmed by 6 bases and V by 4 bases; bases with no gene match: 2. The V gene's germline CDR1 is SGHKS and CDR2 YYEKEE (reference sequence). This CDR3 has 12 amino acids. The CDR3, as DNA: TGTGCCAGCAGCCCGGGACAGGATGGCTACACCTTC. Translated, it gives CASSPGQDGYTF.

The chain is built from TRBV2 and TRBJ2-7; D is ambiguous. V lost 3 bases and J 0 bases, leaving 6 bases between the germline ends. CDR3 length: 13 amino acids. CDR1 is SNHLY and CDR2 is FYNNEI in the germline V gene. This CDR3 reads CASSDSFSYEQYF. The CDR3 bases are TGTGCCAGCAGTGATTCGTTCTCCTACGAGCAGTACTTC.

The chain links TRBV7-2 to TRBJ2-3; 13 bases match TRBD2. CDR3 length: 16 amino acids. V lost 2 bases to trimming and J lost 5 bases; unmatched junction nucleotides: 4. Germline assignment: CDR1 SGHTA and CDR2 FQGNSA. The CDR3 protein is CASSLTSGGAGDTQYF. For the CDR3, the DNA is TGTGCCAGCAGCTTAACTAGCGGGGGGGCGGGAGATACGCAGTATTTT.

This clone has only a few counts. This chain joins TRBV2 and TRBJ1-6; TRBD1 is a possible D gene (5 bases). Germline CDR1 is SNHLY and CDR2 is FYNNEI. The CDR3 runs 15 residues. Trimming pared 6 bases from V and 1 base from J, leaving 10 bases between. CDR3 residues: CASRGHGSYNSPLHF. The CDR3, as DNA: TGTGCCAGCAGGGGGCATGGTTCCTATAATTCACCCCTCCACTTT. The full variable domain, rest sourced from reference TRBV2 and TRBJ1-6, is EPEVTQTPSHQVTQMGQEVILRCVPISNHLYFYWYRQILGQKVEFLVSFYNNEISEKSEIFDDQFSVERPDGSNFTLKIRSTKLEDSAMYFCASRGHGSYNSPLHFGNGTRLTVT.

Worth noting for this clone: Within the sample, other DNA sequences also encode this same CDR3. V is TRBV20-1 and J is TRBJ2-7; D uncertain. The length of the CDR3 is 11 residues. Germline-derived CDR1 and CDR2 are DFQATT and SNEGSKA (reference sequence). Trimming took 4 bases from V and 1 from J, leaving 5 bases between them. The CDR3 coding sequence is TGCAGTGCTACTCTATCCTACGAGCAGTACTTC. It specifies CSATLSYEQYF.

The chain carries TRBV28 and TRBJ2-3; 10 nucleotides line up with TRBD1. The ends lost 8 bases at V and 2 bases at J; junction bases unmatched: 19. Per the germline V gene, CDR1 is MDHEN and CDR2 is SYDVKM. The length of the CDR3 is 19 residues. The CDR3 bases are TGTGCCAGCCCAAAAGCCCGGGACAGGGGTTCGAACCACACAGATACGCAGTATTTT. It is translated as CASPKARDRGSNHTDTQYF.

The chain recombines TRBV5-1 with TRBJ2-7; D is ambiguous. Looked up from germline, CDR1 is SGHRS and CDR2 is YFSETQ. V lost 5 bases to trimming and J lost 0 bases, with 9 bases between them. CDR3 length equals 13 residues. The CDR3, as DNA: TGCGCCAGCAGGCCCACGGTCTCCTACGAGCAGTACTTC. It translates to CASRPTVSYEQYF.

The genes are TRBV5-6 and TRBJ2-7, with 7 bases lining up with TRBD1. The CDR3 consists of 15 residues. Germline trimming cut 5 bases from V and 3 bases from J; bases unmatched to any gene: 11. The germline V gene has CDR1 SGHDT and CDR2 YYEEEE. CDR3 loop: CASSSTGEENYEQYF. CDR3 DNA: TGTGCCAGCAGTTCCACAGGGGAAGAGAACTACGAGCAGTACTTC.

The rearrangement links TRBV4-3 to TRBJ2-7; 8 bases agree with TRBD2. Germline CDR1 is LGHNA and CDR2 is YSLEER. The CDR3 loop spans 16 amino acids. Losses at the gene ends were 1 base for V and 2 bases for J; bases not matched to a gene: 7. DNA of the CDR3: TGCGCCAGCAGCCAAGGCCCGGGGGGGCGCGCCTACGAGCAGTACTTC. This gives the protein CASSQGPGGRAYEQYF.

The rearrangement links TRBV28 to TRBJ1-6; D might be TRBD1 (6 bases). The CDR3 length is 15 residues. The V gene lost 5 bases and the J gene lost 4 bases, with 12 bases spanning the gap. Germline V gene data show CDR1 as MDHEN and CDR2 as SYDVKM. The CDR3 spells CASSPNRAYNSPLHF. In DNA form, the CDR3 reads TGTGCCAGCAGTCCTAACAGGGCGTATAATTCACCCCTCCACTTT.

The chain has TRBV27 and TRBJ2-2; 9 nucleotides match TRBD1. The germline V gene encodes CDR1 MNHEY and CDR2 SMNVEV (reference sequence). V lost 1 base and J lost 6; bases outside the gene matches: 6. The CDR3 extends over 16 amino acids. The CDR3 bases are TGTGCCAGCAGTTTATTATTAGGGACAGGGCCCGGGGAGCTGTTTTTT. Protein sequence: CASSLLLGTGPGELFF.

This rearrangement joins TRBV11-2 to TRBJ2-3, with D perhaps TRBD2 (5 bases). Germline V lookup: CDR1 SGHAT, CDR2 FQNNGV. The CDR3 length is 17 residues. Trimming left V 3 bases short and J 2 bases short, with 18 bases between. The CDR3 region has the DNA TGTGCCAGCAGCTTTCGAGGAGGCCAGAGGGTCACAGATACGCAGTATTTT. This gives the protein CASSFRGGQRVTDTQYF.

The rearrangement links TRBV28 to TRBJ1-4; no firm D call. The CDR3 is 14 amino acids. Germline CDR1 reads MDHEN; CDR2 reads SYDVKM. V gave up 3 bases and J gave up 7 bases, with 12 bases separating them. The CDR3 protein is CASSLEFRVEKLFF. The CDR3 DNA sequence: TGTGCCAGCAGTTTGGAGTTTCGTGTTGAAAAACTGTTTTTT. Full variable domain (rest looked up from reference TRBV28 and TRBJ1-4): DVKVTQSSRYLVKRTGEKVFLECVQDMDHENMFWYRQDPGLGLRLIYFSYDVKMKEKGDIPEGYSVSREKKERFSLILESASTNQTSMYLCASSLEFRVEKLFFGSGTQLSVL.

The chain combines TRBV18 with TRBJ2-7; 8 positions agree with TRBD2. V shed 6 bases and J 4 bases; nucleotides not matched to a gene: 8. Germline-derived CDR1 and CDR2 are KGHSH and LQKENI. This CDR3 contains 14 residues. The CDR3 DNA is TGTGCCAGCTCGGAGCGGGGGACTTGGTACGAGCAGTACTTC. It encodes CASSERGTWYEQYF. The full variable domain, its missing parts supplied by reference TRBV18 and TRBJ2-7, is NAGVMQNPRHLVRRRGQEARLRCSPMKGHSHVYWYRQLPEEGLKFMVYLQKENIIDESGMPKERFSAEFPKEGPSILRIQQVVRGDSAAYFCASSERGTWYEQYFGPGTRLTVT.

The V gene is TRBV7-2, the J gene TRBJ2-5; TRBD1 agrees at 10 bases. The ends lost 5 bases at V and 4 bases at J; junction bases unmatched: 10. CDR3 length: 16 amino acids. From germline, CDR1 is SGHTA and CDR2 FQGNSA. This chain's CDR3 is CASSGWTGGNGETQYF. In nucleotides, the CDR3 is TGTGCCAGCAGCGGGTGGACAGGGGGTAACGGAGAGACCCAGTACTTC.